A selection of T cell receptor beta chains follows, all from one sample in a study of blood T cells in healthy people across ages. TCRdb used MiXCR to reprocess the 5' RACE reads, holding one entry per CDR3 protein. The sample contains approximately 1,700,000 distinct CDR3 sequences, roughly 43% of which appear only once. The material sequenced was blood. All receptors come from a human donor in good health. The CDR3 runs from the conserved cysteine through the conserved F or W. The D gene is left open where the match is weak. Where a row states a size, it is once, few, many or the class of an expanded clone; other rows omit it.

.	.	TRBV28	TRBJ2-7	CASSSAGIEQYF	TGTGCCAGCAGTTCCGCAGGGATCGAGCAGTACTTC
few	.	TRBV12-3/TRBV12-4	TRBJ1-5	CASNRAGNQPQHF	TGTGCCAGCAATCGGGCAGGCAATCAGCCCCAGCATTTT
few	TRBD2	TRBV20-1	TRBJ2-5	CSADRVAGQETQYF	TGCAGTGCAGACCGGGTAGCGGGCCAAGAGACCCAGTACTTC
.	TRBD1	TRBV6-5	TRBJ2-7	CASSYGQGQYEQYF	TGTGCCAGCAGTTATGGACAGGGACAATACGAGCAGTACTTC
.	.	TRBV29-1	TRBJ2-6	CSAAGYNSGANVLTF	TGCAGCGCCGCGGGTTACAACTCTGGGGCCAACGTCCTGACTTTC
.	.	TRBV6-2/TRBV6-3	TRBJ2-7	CASSFSPSVNSYERYF	TGTGCCAGCAGTTTTTCCCCGTCGGTGAATTCCTACGAGCGGTACTTC
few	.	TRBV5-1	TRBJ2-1	CASSLGRGYHNEQFF	TGCGCCAGCAGCTTGGGCAGGGGCTACCACAATGAGCAGTTCTTC
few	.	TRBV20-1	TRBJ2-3	CSASKTRPSDTQYF	TGCAGTGCTTCTAAGACTCGCCCGAGCGATACGCAGTATTTT
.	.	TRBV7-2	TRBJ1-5	CASSTTGTWGNQPRHF	TGTGCCAGCAGTACTACAGGGACTTGGGGCAATCAGCCCCGGCATTTT
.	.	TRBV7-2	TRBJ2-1	CASSLRDTHNEQFF	TGTGCCAGCAGCTTAAGGGACACCCACAATGAGCAGTTCTTC
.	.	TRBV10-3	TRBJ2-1	CAISEGGTGMINEQFF	TGTGCCATCAGTGAAGGGGGAACAGGGATGATCAATGAGCAGTTCTTC
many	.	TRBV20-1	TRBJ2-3	CSAREGGFGTDTQYF	TGCAGTGCTAGGGAGGGCGGATTCGGCACAGATACGCAGTATTTT
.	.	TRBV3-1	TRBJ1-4	CASSQEPGRYEKLFF	TGTGCCAGCAGCCAAGAACCAGGGCGTTATGAAAAACTGTTTTTT
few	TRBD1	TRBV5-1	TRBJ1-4	CASRETGSEKLFF	TGCGCCAGCAGGGAGACAGGGAGCGAAAAACTGTTTTTT
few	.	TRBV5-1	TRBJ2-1	CASSLEWENNEQFF	TGCGCCAGCAGCTTGGAGTGGGAGAACAATGAGCAGTTCTTC
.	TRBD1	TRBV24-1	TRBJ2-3	CATSSKGQGPDTQYF	TGTGCCACCAGCTCGAAGGGACAGGGGCCAGATACGCAGTATTTT
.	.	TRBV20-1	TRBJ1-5	CSARDNRNQPQHF	TGCAGCGCTAGAGATAACAGAAATCAGCCCCAGCATTTT
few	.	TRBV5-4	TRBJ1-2	CASSPGARDFIGGYTF	TGTGCCAGCAGCCCCGGGGCGCGGGATTTCATTGGTGGCTACACCTTC
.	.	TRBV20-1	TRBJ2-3	CSATSERLGVSTDTQYF	TGCAGTGCTACTTCCGAGCGACTAGGGGTTAGCACAGATACGCAGTATTTT
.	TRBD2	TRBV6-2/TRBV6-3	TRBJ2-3	CASGYSGGPPDTQYF	TGTGCCAGCGGTTACTCGGGGGGGCCTCCAGATACGCAGTATTTT
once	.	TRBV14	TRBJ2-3	CASSQGNRGSAQYF	TGTGCCAGCAGCCAAGGAAATCGGGGGTCGGCGCAGTATTTT
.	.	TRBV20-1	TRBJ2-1	CSARAEGHNEQFF	TGCAGTGCTAGAGCAGAGGGACACAATGAGCAGTTCTTC
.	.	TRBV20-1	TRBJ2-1	CSATEGATEQFF	TGCAGTGCTACGGAAGGGGCGACTGAGCAGTTCTTC
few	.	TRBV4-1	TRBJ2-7	CASSQVAGLKREQYF	TGCGCCAGCAGCCAAGTGGCGGGGCTCAAACGCGAGCAGTACTTC
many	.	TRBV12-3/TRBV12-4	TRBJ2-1	CASSFEASSYNEQFF	TGTGCCAGCAGTTTTGAAGCAAGCTCCTACAATGAGCAGTTCTTC
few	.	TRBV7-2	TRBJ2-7	CASSLSCEQYF	TGTGCCAGCAGCTTATCCTGCGAGCAGTACTTC